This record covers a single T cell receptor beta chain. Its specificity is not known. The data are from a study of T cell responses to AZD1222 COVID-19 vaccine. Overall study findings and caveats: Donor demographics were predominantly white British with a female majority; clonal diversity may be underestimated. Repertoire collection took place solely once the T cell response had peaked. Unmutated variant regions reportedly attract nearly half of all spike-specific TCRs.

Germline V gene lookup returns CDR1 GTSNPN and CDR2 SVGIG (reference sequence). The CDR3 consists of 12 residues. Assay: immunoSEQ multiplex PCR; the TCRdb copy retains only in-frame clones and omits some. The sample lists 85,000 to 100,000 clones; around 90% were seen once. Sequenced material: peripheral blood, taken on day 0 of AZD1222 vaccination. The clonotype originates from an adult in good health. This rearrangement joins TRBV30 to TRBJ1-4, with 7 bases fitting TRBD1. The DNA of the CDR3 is TGTGCTCAGAGACAGGGTAATGAAAAACTGTTTTTT. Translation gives CAQRQGNEKLFF.